This is a list of T cell receptor beta chains from one sample in a study of T-cell reconstitution after alpha-beta-depleted transplantation in children. One entry per CDR3 protein results from TCRdb running MiXCR on the PCR reads. The profile covers 200,000 to 250,000 distinct CDR3 sequences, with about a quarter appearing a single time and roughly 2.7% taken by the ten largest. The specimen was PBMCs, collected before TCRalphabeta/CD19-depleted stem cell transplant. These receptors all stem from a girl aged 2 to 9 with Fanconi anemia, due to receive a stem cell transplant. Both conserved end residues are part of each CDR3. D genes are given only for firm matches. Size tells how often a clone was seen (once, few, many) or the class of an expanded clone, and some rows leave it out.

clone size: many
D gene: NA
J gene: TRBJ2-1
V gene: TRBV6-5
CDR3 DNA: TGTGCCAGCAGTTACTCCCTTGTTGGGGATGAGCAGTTCTTC
CDR3 protein: CASSYSLVGDEQFF

clone size: many
D gene: NA
J gene: TRBJ2-5
V gene: TRBV12-3/TRBV12-4
CDR3 DNA: TGTGCCAGCAGCCGAGGATTTACTAGGGGGGAGACCCAGTACTTC
CDR3 protein: CASSRGFTRGETQYF

clone size: many
D gene: TRBD2
J gene: TRBJ2-1
V gene: TRBV24-1
CDR3 DNA: TGTGCCACCAGTGATCCGACTAGCGGGCTTTACAATGAGCAGTTCTTC
CDR3 protein: CATSDPTSGLYNEQFF

clone size: once
D gene: TRBD2
J gene: TRBJ2-2
V gene: TRBV20-1
CDR3 DNA: TGCAGTGCTAGGCCGCGGGAGAGGCGGGGGGAGCTGTTTTTT
CDR3 protein: CSARPRERRGELFF

clone size: NA
D gene: NA
J gene: TRBJ2-7
V gene: TRBV20-1
CDR3 DNA: TGCAGTGCTGAGGGACAACTCCTAGCGGAGTCCTACGAGCAGTACTTC
CDR3 protein: CSAEGQLLAESYEQYF

clone size: few
D gene: NA
J gene: TRBJ2-1
V gene: TRBV20-1
CDR3 DNA: TGCAGCGCCTATGATCCGGGACGGAATCCTAGTGAGCAGTTCTTC
CDR3 protein: CSAYDPGRNPSEQFF

clone size: NA
D gene: NA
J gene: TRBJ2-1
V gene: TRBV3-1
CDR3 DNA: TGTGCCAGCAGCCAAGAACGAACGCCAGCGGGTGAGCAGTTCTTC
CDR3 protein: CASSQERTPAGEQFF

clone size: many
D gene: TRBD1
J gene: TRBJ2-1
V gene: TRBV19
CDR3 DNA: TGTGCCAGTAGTGTCGGCCCGGGACAGGGTGGATTCAATGAGCAGTTCTTC
CDR3 protein: CASSVGPGQGGFNEQFF

clone size: many
D gene: TRBD1
J gene: TRBJ1-2
V gene: TRBV29-1
CDR3 DNA: TGCAGCGTTGCGATAGTCCGGGACAGGGGTCCGCCTAACTATGGCTACACCTTC
CDR3 protein: CSVAIVRDRGPPNYGYTF

clone size: many
D gene: TRBD1
J gene: TRBJ2-3
V gene: TRBV29-1
CDR3 DNA: TGCAGCGTTGTCCGACAGGGCCCAGATACGCAGTATTTT
CDR3 protein: CSVVRQGPDTQYF

clone size: many
D gene: TRBD1
J gene: TRBJ1-1
V gene: TRBV20-1
CDR3 DNA: TGCAGTGCTAGTCCCAGGGGGCGGACTGAAGCTTTCTTT
CDR3 protein: CSASPRGRTEAFF

clone size: many
D gene: TRBD1
J gene: TRBJ1-6
V gene: TRBV20-1
CDR3 DNA: TGCAGTGCTGGATCGGACAGGGAGAATTCACCCCTCCACTTT
CDR3 protein: CSAGSDRENSPLHF

clone size: NA
D gene: TRBD2
J gene: TRBJ2-3
V gene: TRBV7-3
CDR3 DNA: TGTGCCAGCAGCTCTTCGGGACTAAGCACAGATACGCAGTATTTT
CDR3 protein: CASSSSGLSTDTQYF

clone size: many
D gene: NA
J gene: TRBJ2-3
V gene: TRBV4-1
CDR3 DNA: TGCGCCAGCAGCCAAGATCCGGGCAGGGGAACAGATACGCAGTATTTT
CDR3 protein: CASSQDPGRGTDTQYF

clone size: NA
D gene: NA
J gene: TRBJ2-5
V gene: TRBV6-1
CDR3 DNA: TGTGCCAGCAGTGAAGGAGCCAGCAAAATAGGGACCCAGTACTTC
CDR3 protein: CASSEGASKIGTQYF

clone size: NA
D gene: NA
J gene: TRBJ2-7
V gene: TRBV7-9
CDR3 DNA: TGTGCCAGCAGCTCGGACAGCCCCTACGAGCAGTACTTC
CDR3 protein: CASSSDSPYEQYF

clone size: many
D gene: NA
J gene: TRBJ2-3
V gene: TRBV10-3
CDR3 DNA: TGTGCCATCAGAGCTATCGAGAGGACAGATACGCAGTATTTT
CDR3 protein: CAIRAIERTDTQYF

clone size: many
D gene: NA
J gene: TRBJ2-7
V gene: TRBV4-2
CDR3 DNA: TGTGCCAGCAGCCCAGACAGGTCAGGGTACGAGCAGTACTTC
CDR3 protein: CASSPDRSGYEQYF

clone size: few
D gene: NA
J gene: TRBJ2-7
V gene: TRBV20-1
CDR3 DNA: TGCAGTGCTAGGTGGGCGTCCGAGCAGTACTTC
CDR3 protein: CSARWASEQYF

clone size: many
D gene: NA
J gene: TRBJ2-5
V gene: TRBV7-2
CDR3 DNA: TGTGCCAGCAGCTTCGGGACCCTAGTCGGGGAGACCCAGTACTTC
CDR3 protein: CASSFGTLVGETQYF

clone size: NA
D gene: NA
J gene: TRBJ2-1
V gene: TRBV9
CDR3 DNA: TGTGCCAGCAGCGTAGAAGTCGTGAACAATGAGCAGTTCTTC
CDR3 protein: CASSVEVVNNEQFF

clone size: few
D gene: TRBD2
J gene: TRBJ2-1
V gene: TRBV6-2/TRBV6-3
CDR3 DNA: TGTGCCAGCAGTTTATCCGGGACTAGGGGTGAGCAGTTCTTC
CDR3 protein: CASSLSGTRGEQFF

clone size: NA
D gene: NA
J gene: TRBJ2-3
V gene: TRBV7-2
CDR3 DNA: TGTGCCAGCAGCGCGTTCGGGACTTCCACAGATACGCAGTATTTT
CDR3 protein: CASSAFGTSTDTQYF

clone size: NA
D gene: NA
J gene: TRBJ2-3
V gene: TRBV28
CDR3 DNA: TGTGCCAGCAGTCGGCACGGGGTCGGAGATACGCAGTATTTT
CDR3 protein: CASSRHGVGDTQYF

clone size: many
D gene: TRBD2
J gene: TRBJ2-3
V gene: TRBV5-1
CDR3 DNA: TGCGCCAGCAGCTTCAGCGGGGAGGATACGCAGTATTTT
CDR3 protein: CASSFSGEDTQYF

clone size: few
D gene: TRBD2
J gene: TRBJ2-7
V gene: TRBV5-4
CDR3 DNA: TGTGCCAGCAGCTTGGCTGAGGCGCTAGCGGGAGGAGGGAGCTACGAGCAGTACTTC
CDR3 protein: CASSLAEALAGGGSYEQYF

clone size: many
D gene: TRBD2
J gene: TRBJ2-7
V gene: TRBV29-1
CDR3 DNA: TGCAGCGTGGGACTAGCGGGAGTCTACGAGCAGTACTTC
CDR3 protein: CSVGLAGVYEQYF

clone size: many
D gene: TRBD2
J gene: TRBJ2-2
V gene: TRBV6-5
CDR3 DNA: TGTGCCAGCAGGGGGTCCGGGACTAGCGTGGACGGGGAGCTGTTTTTT
CDR3 protein: CASRGSGTSVDGELFF

clone size: many
D gene: NA
J gene: TRBJ2-1
V gene: TRBV29-1
CDR3 DNA: TGCAGCGGGAGCAGGGGCAATGAGCAGTTCTTC
CDR3 protein: CSGSRGNEQFF

clone size: many
D gene: NA
J gene: TRBJ2-3
V gene: TRBV5-1
CDR3 DNA: TGCGCCAGCAGCTTGTCCCCCTTATACACAGATACGCAGTATTTT
CDR3 protein: CASSLSPLYTDTQYF

clone size: NA
D gene: NA
J gene: TRBJ2-7
V gene: TRBV20-1
CDR3 DNA: TGCAGTGCTAGCCGGGTAACCTACGAGCAGTACTTC
CDR3 protein: CSASRVTYEQYF

clone size: NA
D gene: TRBD2
J gene: TRBJ2-5
V gene: TRBV25-1
CDR3 DNA: TGTGCCAGCAGTGAACTAGCGGGGGGGCCCGGTGGGAAAGAGACCCAGTACTTC
CDR3 protein: CASSELAGGPGGKETQYF

clone size: many
D gene: NA
J gene: TRBJ2-1
V gene: TRBV29-1
CDR3 DNA: TGCAGCGTTGAAGTAATCTCCGCCAATGAGCAGTTCTTC
CDR3 protein: CSVEVISANEQFF

clone size: many
D gene: TRBD2
J gene: TRBJ2-1
V gene: TRBV5-5
CDR3 DNA: TGTGCCAGCAGCCCTCCTTGGGTCGGGACTAGCGAGGGAGTGCAGTTCTTC
CDR3 protein: CASSPPWVGTSEGVQFF

clone size: many
D gene: TRBD2
J gene: TRBJ2-7
V gene: TRBV6-5
CDR3 DNA: TGTGCCAGCAGTTACTATCCGGGACTAGCGAACCACGAGCAGTACTTC
CDR3 protein: CASSYYPGLANHEQYF

clone size: few
D gene: NA
J gene: TRBJ2-7
V gene: TRBV20-1
CDR3 DNA: TGCAGTGCTAGAGATTTGGGGGTCTTTACGGAAGAGCAGTACTTC
CDR3 protein: CSARDLGVFTEEQYF